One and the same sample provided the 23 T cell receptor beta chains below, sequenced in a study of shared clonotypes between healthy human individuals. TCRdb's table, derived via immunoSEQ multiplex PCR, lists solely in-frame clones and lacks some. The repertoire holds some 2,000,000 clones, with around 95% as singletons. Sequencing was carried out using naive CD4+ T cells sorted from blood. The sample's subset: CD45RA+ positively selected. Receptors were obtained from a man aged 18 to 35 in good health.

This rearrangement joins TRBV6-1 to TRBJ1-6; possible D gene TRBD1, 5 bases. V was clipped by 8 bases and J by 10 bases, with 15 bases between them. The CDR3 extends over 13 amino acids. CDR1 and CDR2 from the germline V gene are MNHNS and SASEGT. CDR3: CASGKGQNSPLHF. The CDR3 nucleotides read TGTGCCAGCGGGAAGGGGCAGAACTCACCCCTCCACTTT.

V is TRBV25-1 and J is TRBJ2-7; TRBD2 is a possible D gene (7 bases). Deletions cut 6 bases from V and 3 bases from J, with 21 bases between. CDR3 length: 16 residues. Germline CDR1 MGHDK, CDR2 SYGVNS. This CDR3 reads CASSLGGGVFNYEQYF. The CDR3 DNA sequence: TGTGCCAGCAGCCTAGGGGGGGGAGTCTTTAACTACGAGCAGTACTTC.

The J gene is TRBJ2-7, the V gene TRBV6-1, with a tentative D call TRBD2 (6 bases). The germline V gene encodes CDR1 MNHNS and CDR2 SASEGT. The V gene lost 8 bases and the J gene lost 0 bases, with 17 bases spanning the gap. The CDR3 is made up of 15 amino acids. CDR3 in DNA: TGTGCCAGCGGCCTGGGTTTGGGGGGCTCCTACGAGCAGTACTTC. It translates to CASGLGLGGSYEQYF.

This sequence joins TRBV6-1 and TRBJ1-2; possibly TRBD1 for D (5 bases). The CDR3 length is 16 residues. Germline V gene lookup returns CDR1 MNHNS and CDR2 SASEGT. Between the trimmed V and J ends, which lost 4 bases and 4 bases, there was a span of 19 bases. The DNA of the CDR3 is TGTGCCAGCAGTGTGGAGGGGACGGGGATTCTCTATGGCTACACCTTC. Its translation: CASSVEGTGILYGYTF.

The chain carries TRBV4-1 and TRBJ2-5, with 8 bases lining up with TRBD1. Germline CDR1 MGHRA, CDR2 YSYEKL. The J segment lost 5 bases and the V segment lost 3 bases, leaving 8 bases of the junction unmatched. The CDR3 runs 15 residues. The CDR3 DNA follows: TGCGCCAGCAGCCAGACAGGGGTTCTTATTGAGACCCAGTACTTC. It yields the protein CASSQTGVLIETQYF.

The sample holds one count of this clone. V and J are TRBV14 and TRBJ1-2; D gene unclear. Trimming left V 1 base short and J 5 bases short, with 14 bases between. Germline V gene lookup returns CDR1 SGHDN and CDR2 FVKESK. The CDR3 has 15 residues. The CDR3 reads CASSQVTGSSYGYTF. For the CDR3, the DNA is TGTGCCAGCAGCCAAGTTACGGGGAGTTCTTATGGCTACACCTTC.

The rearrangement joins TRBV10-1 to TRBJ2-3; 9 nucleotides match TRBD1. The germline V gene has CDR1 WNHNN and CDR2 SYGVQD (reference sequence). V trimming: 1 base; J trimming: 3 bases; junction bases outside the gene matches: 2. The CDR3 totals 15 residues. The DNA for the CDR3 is TGCGCCAGCAGTGAGTACGGACAGGGGACAGATACGCAGTATTTT. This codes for CASSEYGQGTDTQYF.

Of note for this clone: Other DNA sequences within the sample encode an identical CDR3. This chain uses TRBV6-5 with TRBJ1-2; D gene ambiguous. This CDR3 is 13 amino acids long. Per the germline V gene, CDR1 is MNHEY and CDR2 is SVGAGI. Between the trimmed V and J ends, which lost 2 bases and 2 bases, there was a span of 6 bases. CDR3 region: CASSYGQNYGYTF. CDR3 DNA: TGTGCCAGCAGTTACGGGCAGAACTATGGCTACACCTTC.

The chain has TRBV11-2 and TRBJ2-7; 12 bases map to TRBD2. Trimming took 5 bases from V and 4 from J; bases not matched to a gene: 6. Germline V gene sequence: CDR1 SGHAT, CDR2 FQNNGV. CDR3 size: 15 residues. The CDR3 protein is CASSPTSGSMYEQYF. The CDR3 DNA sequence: TGTGCCAGCAGCCCGACTAGCGGGAGTATGTACGAGCAGTACTTC.

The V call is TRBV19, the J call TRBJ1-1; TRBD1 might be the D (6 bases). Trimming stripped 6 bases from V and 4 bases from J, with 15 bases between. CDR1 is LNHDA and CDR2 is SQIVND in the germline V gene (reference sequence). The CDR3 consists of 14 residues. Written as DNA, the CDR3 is TGTGCCAGTAGCCGGGGGCCAGGGATCACTGAAGCTTTCTTT. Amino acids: CASSRGPGITEAFF.

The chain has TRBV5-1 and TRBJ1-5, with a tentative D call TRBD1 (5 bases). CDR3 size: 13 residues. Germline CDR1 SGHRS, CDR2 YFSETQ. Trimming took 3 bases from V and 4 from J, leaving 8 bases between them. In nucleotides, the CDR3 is TGCGCCAGCAGCTGGGACGTTAATCAGCCCCAGCATTTT. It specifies CASSWDVNQPQHF.

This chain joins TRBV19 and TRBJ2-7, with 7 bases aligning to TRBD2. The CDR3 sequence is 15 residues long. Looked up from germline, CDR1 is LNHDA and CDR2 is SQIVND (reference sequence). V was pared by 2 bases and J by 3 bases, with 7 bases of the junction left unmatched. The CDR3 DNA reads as TGTGCCAGTAGTATACTCTCGGGGACTAACTACGAGCAGTACTTC. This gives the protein CASSILSGTNYEQYF.

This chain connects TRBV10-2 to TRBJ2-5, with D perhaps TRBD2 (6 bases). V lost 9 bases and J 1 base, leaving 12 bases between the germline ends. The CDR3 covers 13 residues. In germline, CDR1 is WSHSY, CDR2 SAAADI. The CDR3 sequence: CASKRGIQETQYF. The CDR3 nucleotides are TGCGCCAGTAAACGGGGGATCCAAGAGACCCAGTACTTC.

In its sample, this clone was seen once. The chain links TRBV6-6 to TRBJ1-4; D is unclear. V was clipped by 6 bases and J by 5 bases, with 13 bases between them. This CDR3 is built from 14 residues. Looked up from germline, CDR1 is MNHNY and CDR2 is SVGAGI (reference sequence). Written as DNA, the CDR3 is TGTGCCAGCAGGCCCTCCGGAGAGAATGAAAAACTGTTTTTT. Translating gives CASRPSGENEKLFF.

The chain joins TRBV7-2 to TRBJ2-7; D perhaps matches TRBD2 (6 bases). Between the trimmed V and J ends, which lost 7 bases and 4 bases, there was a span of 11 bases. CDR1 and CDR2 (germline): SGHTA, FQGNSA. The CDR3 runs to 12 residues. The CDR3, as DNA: TGTGCCAGCACCAAGGAGGGTTACGAGCAGTACTTC. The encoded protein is CASTKEGYEQYF.

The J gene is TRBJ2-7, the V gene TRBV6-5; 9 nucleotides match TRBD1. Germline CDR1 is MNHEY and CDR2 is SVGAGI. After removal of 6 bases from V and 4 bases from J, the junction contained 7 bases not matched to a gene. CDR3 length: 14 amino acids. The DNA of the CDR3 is TGTGCCAGCAGGGGCACAGGGGGCGCGTACGAGCAGTACTTC. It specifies CASRGTGGAYEQYF.

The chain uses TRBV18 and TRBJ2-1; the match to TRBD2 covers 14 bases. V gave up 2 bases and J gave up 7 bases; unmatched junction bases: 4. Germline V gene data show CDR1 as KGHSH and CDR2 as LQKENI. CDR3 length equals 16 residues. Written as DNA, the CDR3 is TGTGCCAGCTCACCAGCCGGACTAGCGGGAGGAAATGAGCAGTTCTTC. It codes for CASSPAGLAGGNEQFF. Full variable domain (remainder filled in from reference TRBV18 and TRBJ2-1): NAGVMQNPRHLVRRRGQEARLRCSPMKGHSHVYWYRQLPEEGLKFMVYLQKENIIDESGMPKERFSAEFPKEGPSILRIQQVVRGDSAAYFCASSPAGLAGGNEQFFGPGTRLTVL.

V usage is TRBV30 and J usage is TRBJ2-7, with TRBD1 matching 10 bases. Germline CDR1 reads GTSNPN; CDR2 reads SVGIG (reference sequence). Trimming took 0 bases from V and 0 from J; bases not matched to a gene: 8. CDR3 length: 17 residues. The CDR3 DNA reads TGTGCCTGGAGTGTACGGGGCTGGGACAGGGGCTCCTACGAGCAGTACTTC. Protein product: CAWSVRGWDRGSYEQYF.

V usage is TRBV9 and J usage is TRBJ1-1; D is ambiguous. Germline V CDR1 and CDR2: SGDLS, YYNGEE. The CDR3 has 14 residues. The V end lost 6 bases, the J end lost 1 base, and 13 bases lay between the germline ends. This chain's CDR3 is CASNLGYSNTEAFF. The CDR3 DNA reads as TGTGCCAGCAATTTGGGATACTCGAACACTGAAGCTTTCTTT.

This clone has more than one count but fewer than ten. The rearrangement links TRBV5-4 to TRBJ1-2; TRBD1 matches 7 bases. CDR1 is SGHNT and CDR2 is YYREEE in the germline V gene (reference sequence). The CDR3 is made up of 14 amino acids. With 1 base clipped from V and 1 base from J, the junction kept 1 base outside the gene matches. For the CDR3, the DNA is TGTGCCAGCAGCTTGACAGGGGTTAACTATGGCTACACCTTC. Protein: CASSLTGVNYGYTF.

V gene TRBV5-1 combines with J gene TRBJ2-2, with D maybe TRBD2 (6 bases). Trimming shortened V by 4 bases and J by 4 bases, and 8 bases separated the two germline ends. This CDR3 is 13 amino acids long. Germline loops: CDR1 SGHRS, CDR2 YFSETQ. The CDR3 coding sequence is TGCGCCAGCAGCACGGGACTCACCGGGGAGCTGTTTTTT. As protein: CASSTGLTGELFF. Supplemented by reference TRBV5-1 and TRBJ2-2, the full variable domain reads KAGVTQTPRYLIKTRGQQVTLSCSPISGHRSVSWYQQTPGQGLQFLFEYFSETQRNKGNFPGRFSGRQFSNSRSEMNVSTLELGDSALYLCASSTGLTGELFFGEGSRLTVL.

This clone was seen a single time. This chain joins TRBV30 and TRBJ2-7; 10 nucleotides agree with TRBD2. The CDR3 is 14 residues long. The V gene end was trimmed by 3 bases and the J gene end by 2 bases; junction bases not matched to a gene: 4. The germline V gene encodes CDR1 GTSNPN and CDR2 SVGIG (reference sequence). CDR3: CAWRTSGPPYEQYF. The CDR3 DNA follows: TGTGCCTGGAGGACTAGCGGGCCCCCCTACGAGCAGTACTTC.

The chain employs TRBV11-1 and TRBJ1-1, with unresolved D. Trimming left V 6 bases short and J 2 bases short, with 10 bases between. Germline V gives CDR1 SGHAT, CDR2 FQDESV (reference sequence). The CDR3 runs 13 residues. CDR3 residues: CASSPQTNTEAFF. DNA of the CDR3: TGTGCCAGCAGTCCTCAGACAAACACTGAAGCTTTCTTT.